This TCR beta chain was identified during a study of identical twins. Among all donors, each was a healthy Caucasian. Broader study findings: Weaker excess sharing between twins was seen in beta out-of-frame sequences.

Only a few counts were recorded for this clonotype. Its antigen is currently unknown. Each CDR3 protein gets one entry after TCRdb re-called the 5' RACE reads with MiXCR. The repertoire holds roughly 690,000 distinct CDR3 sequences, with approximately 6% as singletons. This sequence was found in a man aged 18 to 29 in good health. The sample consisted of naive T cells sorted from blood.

CDR3 residues: CSARIPGQRDTGELFF. The CDR3 nucleotides are TGCAGTGCCCGCATCCCGGGACAGCGAGACACCGGGGAGCTGTTTTTT. The chain has TRBV20-1 and TRBJ2-2, with 7 bases identical to TRBD1. V gave up 6 bases and J gave up 3 bases; unmatched junction bases: 13. Germline assignment: CDR1 DFQATT and CDR2 SNEGSKA (reference sequence). This CDR3 has 16 residues.